Each of the 23 T cell receptor beta chains below was sequenced from the same sample in a study of technical replicates of blood from a few donors. The method was immunoSEQ multiplex PCR; TCRdb's version includes in-frame clones alone and lacks a portion of them. The sample lists 9,500 to 15,000 clones; 93% were seen once. Specimen: PBMCs. The receptors here all came from a human donor in good health.

This rearrangement joins TRBV7-9 to TRBJ2-1; 7 bases are shared with TRBD2. V gave up 5 bases and J gave up 6 bases; unmatched junction bases: 13. Germline assignment: CDR1 SEHNR and CDR2 FQNEAQ (reference sequence). The CDR3 runs to 16 residues. CDR3 nucleotide sequence: TGTGCCAGCAGCGCTTATCGGCGGGAGATTCCCAATGAGCAGTTCTTC. This sequence encodes CASSAYRREIPNEQFF. The full variable domain, completed using reference TRBV7-9 and TRBJ2-1, is DTGVSQNPRHKITKRGQNVTFRCDPISEHNRLYWYRQTLGQGPEFLTYFQNEAQLEKSRLLSDRFSAERPKGSFSTLEIQRTEQGDSAMYLCASSAYRREIPNEQFFGPGTRLTVL.

The J gene is TRBJ2-4, the V gene TRBV5-1; 14 bases line up with TRBD2. The CDR3 is made up of 16 amino acids. The ends lost 0 bases at V and 9 bases at J; junction bases unmatched: 5. In germline, CDR1 is SGHRS, CDR2 YFSETQ. CDR3 loop: CASSLGGLAGGRIQYF. The CDR3 DNA sequence: TGCGCCAGCAGCTTGGGCGGACTAGCGGGAGGACGCATTCAGTACTTC.

This clone was counted a single time. The chain uses TRBV5-6 and TRBJ2-1; D perhaps matches TRBD2 (6 bases). The CDR3 runs 15 residues. The ends were cut back, 5 bases at V and 1 base at J, with 13 bases in the middle. Germline-derived CDR1 and CDR2 are SGHDT and YYEEEE. CDR3 loop: CASRSTGTSYNEQFF. Here the CDR3 DNA reads TGTGCCAGCAGATCAACCGGGACTTCCTACAATGAGCAGTTCTTC.

The table lists this clone with a few counts. The V gene is TRBV5-4, the J gene TRBJ2-5; 10 bases fit TRBD2. V lost 0 bases and J lost 4; bases outside the gene matches: 0. Germline V lookup: CDR1 SGHNT, CDR2 YYREEE (reference sequence). The CDR3 extends over 14 amino acids. The CDR3 spells CASSLGLAGETQYF. CDR3 sequence (DNA): TGTGCCAGCAGCTTGGGACTAGCGGGAGAGACCCAGTACTTC.

This chain joins TRBV6-5 and TRBJ2-5; weak D call: TRBD1 (6 bases). Deletions cut 6 bases from V and 5 bases from J, with 19 bases between. The CDR3 has 15 residues. From germline, CDR1 is MNHEY and CDR2 SVGAGI. CDR3 sequence reads: CASSDQGMGRETQYF. CDR3 nucleotides: TGTGCCAGCAGCGACCAGGGGATGGGTAGGGAGACCCAGTACTTC.

This clone has only one observation. V is TRBV9 and J is TRBJ1-5; a possible D gene is TRBD1 (5 bases). Germline V gives CDR1 SGDLS, CDR2 YYNGEE. Between the trimmed V and J ends, which lost 2 bases and 2 bases, there was a span of 14 bases. The CDR3 loop spans 16 amino acids. The CDR3 nucleotides are TGTGCCAGCAGCGTTGGGGTGGGGGGTGGCAATCAGCCCCAGCATTTT. Translating gives CASSVGVGGGNQPQHF.

The chain couples TRBV6-1 to TRBJ2-7; possibly TRBD2 for D (5 bases). This CDR3 contains 15 residues. Germline V gives CDR1 MNHNS, CDR2 SASEGT. Trimming took 5 bases from V and 3 from J, leaving 17 bases between them. CDR3 DNA sequence: TGTGCCAGCAGTATCACTAGAATGGGCAACTACGAGCAGTACTTC. Its protein is CASSITRMGNYEQYF.

J is TRBJ2-3 and V is TRBV5-1, with 9 bases fitting TRBD1. CDR1 SGHRS and CDR2 YFSETQ come from the germline V gene. The CDR3 consists of 14 residues. V dropped 0 bases and J dropped 4; count of bases not matched to a gene: 0. Here the CDR3 reads CASSLGQGADTQYF. The CDR3 bases are TGCGCCAGCAGCTTGGGACAGGGGGCAGATACGCAGTATTTT. Full variable domain (remainder filled in from reference TRBV5-1 and TRBJ2-3): KAGVTQTPRYLIKTRGQQVTLSCSPISGHRSVSWYQQTPGQGLQFLFEYFSETQRNKGNFPGRFSGRQFSNSRSEMNVSTLELGDSALYLCASSLGQGADTQYFGPGTRLTVL.

The genes are TRBV30 and TRBJ1-2, with D tentatively TRBD1 (6 bases). The CDR3 loop spans 14 amino acids. With 4 bases removed from V and 1 base from J, the gap between germline ends came to 13 bases. The germline V gene encodes CDR1 GTSNPN and CDR2 SVGIG (reference sequence). The CDR3 region is CAWTVAGVNYGYTF. CDR3 nucleotides: TGTGCCTGGACGGTGGCAGGGGTTAACTATGGCTACACCTTC.

Here the CDR3 DNA reads TGCGCCAGCAGTGAGTTGACTACTCTCAATGAGCAGTTCTTC. Amino acid sequence: CASSELTTLNEQFF. The rearrangement uses TRBV10-2 and TRBJ2-1; D might be TRBD2 (5 bases). The CDR3 loop spans 14 amino acids. The V end was cut by 1 base, the J end by 6 bases, with 10 bases between. Germline lookup yields CDR1 WSHSY and CDR2 SAAADI.

The genes are TRBV7-6 and TRBJ2-7; D possibly corresponds to TRBD1 (5 bases). Germline values: CDR1 SGHVS, CDR2 FNYEAQ. V lost 1 base and J 2 bases, leaving 21 bases between the germline ends. This CDR3 comprises 18 residues. CDR3 amino acids: CASSLGGLQFAGTYEQYF. The CDR3, as DNA: TGTGCCAGCAGCTTAGGCGGTTTGCAATTTGCAGGGACCTACGAGCAGTACTTC.

This clone was counted once. The gene calls are TRBV4-2 and TRBJ2-7; 7 nucleotides align to TRBD1. J gave up 4 bases and V 3 bases, and 6 bases lay outside the gene matches. The CDR3 spans 14 residues. Germline V CDR1 and CDR2: LGHNA, YNFKEQ. Here the CDR3 reads CASSQWDSGYEQYF. The CDR3 DNA reads as TGTGCCAGCAGCCAGTGGGACAGTGGATACGAGCAGTACTTC.

This clone was seen a single time. V and J are TRBV28 and TRBJ1-1, with 8 bases aligning to TRBD1. J was trimmed by 6 bases and V by 4 bases; bases with no gene match: 13. The CDR3 length is 16 residues. CDR1 and CDR2 from the germline V gene are MDHEN and SYDVKM. In DNA, the CDR3 is TGTGCCAGCAGTTCCCCCCAGCGGACAGGGTTCGCTGAAGCTTTCTTT. It translates to CASSSPQRTGFAEAFF. The complete variable domain, with remaining parts taken from reference TRBV28 and TRBJ1-1, reads DVKVTQSSRYLVKRTGEKVFLECVQDMDHENMFWYRQDPGLGLRLIYFSYDVKMKEKGDIPEGYSVSREKKERFSLILESASTNQTSMYLCASSSPQRTGFAEAFFGQGTRLTVV.

The chain employs TRBV18 and TRBJ2-1; TRBD2 aligns across 9 bases. The CDR3 sequence is 14 residues long. Losses at the gene ends were 4 bases for V and 15 bases for J; bases not matched to a gene: 13. The germline gives CDR1 KGHSH, CDR2 LQKENI. The CDR3 DNA reads as TGTGCCAGCTCACACTCCCGGGATCTGGGACTAGCGTTCTTC. Translated: CASSHSRDLGLAFF.

This rearrangement joins TRBV11-2 to TRBJ1-5; 7 bases are shared with TRBD1. V lost 5 bases to trimming and J lost 6 bases; unmatched junction nucleotides: 10. The CDR3 spans 15 residues. Per germline, CDR1 SGHAT and CDR2 FQNNGV. The CDR3 coding sequence is TGTGCCAGCAGCGAAAGCGGAGGGGGCGGTCAGCCCCAGCATTTT. Its translation: CASSESGGGGQPQHF. Using reference TRBV11-2 and TRBJ1-5 for the parts outside the CDR3, the full variable domain is EAGVAQSPRYKIIEKRQSVAFWCNPISGHATLYWYQQILGQGPKLLIQFQNNGVVDDSQLPKDRFSAERLKGVDSTLKIQPAKLEDSAVYLCASSESGGGGQPQHFGDGTRLSIL.

CDR3 sequence reads: CASSHPPWRTGLDKLFF. CDR3 coding DNA: TGTGCCAGCAGCCACCCCCCCTGGAGGACAGGCTTGGACAAACTGTTTTTT. This chain uses TRBV28 with TRBJ1-4; 7 nucleotides agree with TRBD1. In germline, CDR1 is MDHEN, CDR2 SYDVKM. V shed 6 bases, J shed 11 bases, and the junction held 21 bases outside the gene matches. This CDR3 region has 17 residues.

The V and J genes are TRBV9 and TRBJ2-2, with a possible D match to TRBD1 (6 bases). This CDR3 spans 14 amino acids. With 4 bases removed from V and 8 bases from J, the gap between germline ends came to 15 bases. Germline loops: CDR1 SGDLS, CDR2 YYNGEE. CDR3 residues: CASSNLRRGGELFF. The CDR3 nucleotides read TGTGCCAGCAGCAACCTACGAAGGGGGGGGGAGCTGTTTTTT.

This clone was seen only once. The chain employs TRBV29-1 and TRBJ2-3, with 10 nucleotides matching TRBD2. This CDR3 region has 15 residues. Germline CDR1 is SQVTM and CDR2 is ANQGSEA. With V trimmed by 2 bases and J by 6 bases, 8 bases remained unmatched. CDR3 sequence reads: CSVESASGGGDTQYF. DNA of the CDR3: TGCAGCGTTGAATCGGCTAGCGGGGGCGGGGATACGCAGTATTTT.

This sequence joins TRBV5-1 and TRBJ1-3; D may be TRBD1 (5 bases). Per the germline V gene, CDR1 is SGHRS and CDR2 is YFSETQ. The V and J ends lost 0 bases and 8 bases respectively, with 12 bases between them. CDR3 length equals 14 residues. CDR3 DNA: TGCGCCAGCAGCTTGGCAGGGACTGAACACACCATATATTTT. Residues: CASSLAGTEHTIYF.

CDR3 protein: CASSGEEVMGEQFF. The CDR3 DNA reads as TGTGCCAGCTCGGGGGAGGAGGTTATGGGTGAGCAGTTCTTC. The gene calls are TRBV6-1 and TRBJ2-1; maybe TRBD2 (6 bases). Germline V lookup: CDR1 MNHNS, CDR2 SASEGT. The CDR3 runs 14 residues. V lost 8 bases and J 9 bases, leaving 20 bases between the germline ends.

V gene TRBV6-4 combines with J gene TRBJ2-1, with 12 bases that match TRBD2. The CDR3 is 17 amino acids. Trimming removed 4 bases from V and 8 bases from J; junction bases left unmatched: 12. Germline CDR1 is MRHNA and CDR2 is SNTAGT. The CDR3 region has the DNA TGTGCCAGCAGTGCCGGACTAGCGGGGCTTGGGGGCGATGAGCAGTTCTTC. Translating gives CASSAGLAGLGGDEQFF.

The chain employs TRBV19 and TRBJ1-5, with D unclear. V lost 3 bases and J lost 3, with 3 bases in between. The CDR3 is made up of 12 amino acids. The germline CDR1 and CDR2 sequences are LNHDA and SQIVND (reference sequence). CDR3 region: CASSILNQPQHF. In DNA form, the CDR3 reads TGTGCCAGTAGTATCCTCAATCAGCCCCAGCATTTT. Looking up the rest from reference TRBV19 and TRBJ1-5 gives the full variable domain: DGGITQSPKYLFRKEGQNVTLSCEQNLNHDAMYWYRQDPGQGLRLIYYSQIVNDFQKGDIAEGYSVSREKKESFPLTVTSAQKNPTAFYLCASSILNQPQHFGDGTRLSIL.

This clone was recorded once. The chain links TRBV18 to TRBJ1-2, with 7 nucleotides matching TRBD1. CDR3 length equals 20 residues. Germline V gene sequence: CDR1 KGHSH, CDR2 LQKENI. V was clipped by 2 bases and J by 4 bases; unmatched bases: 22. This CDR3 reads CASSPEGLQGTVLKGYGYTF. The CDR3 bases are TGTGCCAGCTCACCAGAAGGTTTACAGGGGACGGTCCTCAAAGGCTATGGCTACACCTTC.